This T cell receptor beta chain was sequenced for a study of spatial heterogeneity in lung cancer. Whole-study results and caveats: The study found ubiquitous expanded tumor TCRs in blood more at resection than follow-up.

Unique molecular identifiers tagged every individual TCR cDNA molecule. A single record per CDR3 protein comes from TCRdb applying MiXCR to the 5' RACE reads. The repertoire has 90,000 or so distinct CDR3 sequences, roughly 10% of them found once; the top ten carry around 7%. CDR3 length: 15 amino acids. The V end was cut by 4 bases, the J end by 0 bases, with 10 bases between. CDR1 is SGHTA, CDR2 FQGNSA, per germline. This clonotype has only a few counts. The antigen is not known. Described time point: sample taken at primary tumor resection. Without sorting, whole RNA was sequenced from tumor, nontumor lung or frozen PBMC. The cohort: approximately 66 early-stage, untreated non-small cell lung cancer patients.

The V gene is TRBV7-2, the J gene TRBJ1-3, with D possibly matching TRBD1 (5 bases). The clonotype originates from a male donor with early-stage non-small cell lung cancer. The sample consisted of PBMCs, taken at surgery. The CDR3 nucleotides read TGTGCCAGCAGCTCGGACATGAGCTCTGGAAACACCATATATTTT. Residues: CASSSDMSSGNTIYF.